A single sample gave rise to the 3 T cell receptor beta chains below, sequenced in a study of a mutant IDH1 vaccine in newly diagnosed glioma. Method: immunoSEQ multiplex PCR; TCRdb's copy keeps in-frame clones and lacks some. Altogether 30,000 to 40,000 clones are present, 75% to 95% being singletons, with the ten largest covering around 5.1%. Time point specified: week 47, end of study. One vaccine dose held 300 ug of mutant IDH1 20-mer peptide and came with topical imiquimod. These receptors have no known antigen. The material was PBMCs, obtained from a glioma patient whose treatment included an IDH1 peptide vaccine. All receptors derive from a woman between 40 and 55 years old with glioma.

The rearrangement uses TRBV4-1 and TRBJ1-2; D not certain. Deletions cut 1 base from V and 4 bases from J, with 22 bases between. In germline, CDR1 is MGHRA, CDR2 YSYEKL. The CDR3 covers 18 residues. CDR3: CASSQGSPTSLIGYGYTF. The DNA of the CDR3 is TGCGCCAGCAGCCAAGGCTCCCCGACATCTCTTATAGGCTATGGCTACACCTTC.

The V and J genes are TRBV25-1 and TRBJ1-1, with D perhaps matching TRBD1 (5 bases). With 1 base removed from V and 1 base from J, the gap between germline ends came to 7 bases. This CDR3 has 14 amino acids. Germline CDR1 is MGHDK and CDR2 is SYGVNS. The DNA for the CDR3 is TGTGCCAGCAGTGAATGGGGGGGGAACACTGAAGCTTTCTTT. As protein: CASSEWGGNTEAFF.

The rearrangement uses TRBV19 and TRBJ2-6; possibly TRBD1 or TRBD2 for D (5 bases each). This CDR3 is built from 14 residues. V dropped 7 bases and J dropped 4 bases, with 11 bases sitting between them. CDR1 and CDR2 (germline): LNHDA, SQIVND (reference sequence). DNA for the CDR3: TGTGCCAGTACAGGGACGCGAGGGGCCAACGTCCTGACTTTC. Amino acids: CASTGTRGANVLTF.